Below are 24 T cell receptor beta chains sequenced from a single sample in a study of T cell clonality in common variable immunodeficiency. Study results and limitations: Fewer deletions and N-nucleotide insertions were reportedly seen in common variable immunodeficiency TCR beta sequences.

Here immunoSEQ multiplex PCR was the method, and the copy in TCRdb shows in-frame clones only, minus some. This sample carries more than 35,000 clones, none of them present only once. The antigens for these receptors are not known. Material for sequencing was peripheral blood mononuclear cells. These receptors were obtained from a human donor with common variable immunodeficiency.

Details on this clone: The read ends 3 residues before the CDR3 terminus; that terminus is restored from the germline J gene. The gene calls are TRBV7-2 and TRBJ2-1, with D perhaps matching TRBD2 (6 bases). Germline V lookup: CDR1 SGHTA, CDR2 FQGNSA. Trimming stripped 2 bases from V and 5 bases from J, with 7 bases between. The CDR3 extends over 13 amino acids. The CDR3 loop reads CASSLRRDNEQFF. The DNA read from the CDR3 is TGTGCCAGCAGCTTAAGGAGGGACAATGAG.

Many counts were recorded for this clone. The read gets to within 3 residues of the CDR3 end, and the germline J gene fills in the rest. The V and J genes are TRBV7-8 and TRBJ2-5; a weak D match, TRBD2 (5 bases). This CDR3 comprises 13 residues. Deletions cut 1 base from V and 4 bases from J, with 7 bases between. CDR1 is SGHVS, CDR2 FQNEAQ, per germline. The CDR3 DNA, read in part, is TGTGCCAGCAGCTTAGTACGGGGAGAGACC. As protein: CASSLVRGET. The complete CDR3 sequence is CASSLVRGETQYF.

In regard to this clone: The CDR3 end is not reached by the read, which stops 3 residues before it; the germline J gene fills it in. This chain connects TRBV30 to TRBJ1-5; tentative D call: TRBD1 (6 bases). The CDR3 totals 15 residues. Germline CDR1 and CDR2: GTSNPN and SVGIG (reference sequence). V dropped 3 bases and J dropped 0 bases, with 12 bases sitting between them. The CDR3 spells CAWSPGTTSNQPQHF. CDR3 bases read: TGTGCCTGGAGCCCCGGGACAACTAGCAATCAGCCC.

This clone was observed at least ten times. From the germline J gene comes the end of the CDR3, since the read stops 3 residues before it. J is TRBJ2-5 and V is TRBV20-1; 13 bases are shared with TRBD2. CDR1 DFQATT and CDR2 SNEGSKA come from the germline V gene (reference sequence). V lost 5 bases, J lost 5 bases, and 8 bases stayed unmatched. This CDR3 region has 15 residues. The CDR3 loop reads CSAHRGLAGVETQYF. The CDR3 DNA, read in part, is TGCAGTGCTCACCGAGGACTAGCGGGAGTTGAGACC.

On this clone: The read comes to an end 3 residues before the CDR3 does, leaving the germline J gene to fill in the end. The J gene is TRBJ2-7, the V gene TRBV11-2; D is ambiguous. V was shortened by 0 bases and J by 4 bases, with 7 bases between the two germline ends. This CDR3 is built from 13 residues. Germline V gene lookup returns CDR1 SGHAT and CDR2 FQNNGV. Partial CDR3 DNA: TGTGCCAGCAGCTTAGACCCCGGGTACGAG. Protein sequence: CASSLDPGYE. The CDR3 in full is CASSLDPGYEQYF.

This clone was seen only a few times. The read comes to an end 3 residues before the CDR3 does, leaving the germline J gene to fill in the end. V and J are TRBV7-6 and TRBJ2-7, with D perhaps TRBD1 (6 bases). The germline CDR1 and CDR2 sequences are SGHVS and FNYEAQ. CDR3 size: 14 residues. Trimming stripped 2 bases from V and 3 bases from J, with 11 bases between. The DNA read from the CDR3 is TGTGCCAGCAGCTTAACACAGGGATTCTACGAG. It translates to CASSLTQGFYE. The complete CDR3 protein is CASSLTQGFYEQYF.

At least ten counts were recorded for this clone. The CDR3 extends 3 residues past the end of the read, so its final part is completed from the germline J gene. The chain has TRBV4-1 and TRBJ2-6, with TRBD2 matching 7 bases. Germline lookup yields CDR1 MGHRA and CDR2 YSYEKL. Trimming at V came to 0 bases and at J to 0 bases, leaving 5 bases not matched to a gene. This CDR3 comprises 18 residues. The covered CDR3 bases are TGCGCCAGCAGCCAAGAGGGGGGAGGGAACTCTGGGGCCAACGTC. It specifies CASSQEGGGNSGANV. The CDR3 as a whole reads CASSQEGGGNSGANVLTF.

In the case of this clone: The read comes to an end 3 residues before the CDR3 does, leaving the germline J gene to fill in the end. The chain is built from TRBV30 and TRBJ2-7; the D is unclear. Trimming removed 6 bases at V and 0 bases at J, with 15 bases between. In germline, CDR1 is GTSNPN, CDR2 SVGIG (reference sequence). This CDR3 contains 14 residues. CDR3 amino acids: CACRLEFSSYEQYF. Partial CDR3 DNA: TGTGCCTGCCGCCTCGAATTTAGCTCCTACGAG.

This clone was recorded at least ten times. The read gets to within 3 residues of the CDR3 end, and the germline J gene fills in the rest. The rearrangement uses TRBV7-9 and TRBJ2-1; no clear D. The CDR3 length is 11 residues. The germline CDR1 and CDR2 sequences are SEHNR and FQNEAQ (reference sequence). The V end was cut by 11 bases, the J end by 7 bases, with 12 bases between. CDR3 region: CALAEPNEQFF. Partial CDR3 DNA: TGTGCCTTAGCTGAACCAAATGAG.

Regarding this clone: Read sequence stops 3 residues before the CDR3 end, and the germline J gene provides the missing end. This chain connects TRBV5-1 to TRBJ2-3, with TRBD2 as a possible D gene (6 bases). Germline V CDR1 and CDR2: SGHRS, YFSETQ. The V end was cut by 0 bases, the J end by 6 bases, with 14 bases between. The CDR3 is 15 residues long. CDR3 sequence: CASSLAQWGEDTQYF. The CDR3 bases that were read are TGCGCCAGCAGCTTGGCACAGTGGGGGGAGGATACG.

This clone has just a few counts. The read terminates 3 residues ahead of where the CDR3 ends, so the germline J gene completes it. V gene TRBV6-1 combines with J gene TRBJ2-2; 8 bases fit TRBD1. J was trimmed by 2 bases and V by 4 bases; bases with no gene match: 3. The CDR3 runs to 15 residues. Germline CDR1 MNHNS, CDR2 SASEGT. CDR3 DNA (partial): TGTGCCAGCAGTGCGACAGGGGTCAACACCGGGGAG. It translates to CASSATGVNTGE. The CDR3 as a whole reads CASSATGVNTGELFF.

This clone was found many times. The observed sequence ends 3 residues before the CDR3 terminus, with the missing tail filled in from the germline J gene. The chain is built from TRBV19 and TRBJ2-3, with TRBD2 matching 11 bases. V trimming: 6 bases; J trimming: 5 bases; junction bases outside the gene matches: 7. The length of the CDR3 is 15 residues. Germline V lookup: CDR1 LNHDA, CDR2 SQIVND (reference sequence). The CDR3 protein is CASRRLAGGGDTQYF. CDR3 DNA (partial): TGTGCCAGTAGGCGGCTAGCGGGAGGTGGAGATACG.

Remarks on this clone: The missing CDR3 end, 3 residues past where the read stops, is filled in from the germline J gene. The chain has TRBV7-2 and TRBJ2-3, with D perhaps TRBD1 (6 bases). V gave up 2 bases and J gave up 5 bases, with 14 bases separating them. Germline CDR1 reads SGHTA; CDR2 reads FQGNSA. This CDR3 spans 15 amino acids. The sequenced CDR3 bases are TGTGCCAGCAGCTTAAGGGGGTCGACGGGAGATACG. This translates into CASSLRGSTGDT. The CDR3, in full, reads CASSLRGSTGDTQYF.

Details on this clone: The read terminates 3 residues ahead of where the CDR3 ends, so the germline J gene completes it. The V and J genes are TRBV7-8 and TRBJ1-1, with 10 bases that match TRBD1. The germline CDR1 and CDR2 sequences are SGHVS and FQNEAQ. With 5 bases clipped from V and 6 bases from J, the junction kept 9 bases outside the gene matches. The CDR3 covers 15 residues. CDR3 bases read: TGTGCCAGCAGCCCGAGACAGGGGGCTGGCGCTGAA. Its translation: CASSPRQGAGAE. The CDR3 in full is CASSPRQGAGAEAFF.

Remarks on this clone: Read data end 3 residues before the CDR3 end; the end is taken from the germline J gene. The gene calls are TRBV20-1 and TRBJ2-3; 15 bases line up with TRBD2. Germline CDR1 and CDR2: DFQATT and SNEGSKA (reference sequence). V lost 6 bases and J lost 6; bases outside the gene matches: 7. The CDR3 loop spans 15 amino acids. CDR3 DNA (partial): TGCAGTGCGCGGACTAGCGGGAGGGCCGGGGATACG. It yields the protein CSARTSGRAGDT. The CDR3 reads in full as CSARTSGRAGDTQYF.

This clone was seen only a few times. An end of the junction does not agree with germline; a read error may underlie this. The read falls 3 residues short of the CDR3 end, and the missing part is taken from the germline J gene. The chain employs TRBV6-2 or TRBV6-3 and TRBJ2-4, with 7 bases that match TRBD1. Germline lookup yields CDR1 MNHEY and CDR2 SVGEGT. There are 15 residues in the CDR3. The CDR3 DNA, read in part, is TGTGCCGGCAGTACCCCGGGACAGTCAAAAAACATT. Protein product: CAGSTPGQSKNI. The whole CDR3 sequence reads CAGSTPGQSKNIQYF.

With regard to this clone: Read data end 3 residues before the CDR3 end; the end is taken from the germline J gene. The rearrangement joins TRBV18 to TRBJ2-1; TRBD1 aligns across 12 bases. Trimming at V came to 1 base and at J to 4 bases, leaving 2 bases not matched to a gene. The CDR3 consists of 16 residues. Germline CDR1 and CDR2: KGHSH and LQKENI. CDR3 residues: CASSPLGQGAYNEQFF. The sequenced CDR3 bases are TGTGCCAGCTCACCACTGGGACAGGGGGCTTACAATGAG.

This clone was recorded at least ten times. The read comes to an end 3 residues before the CDR3 does, leaving the germline J gene to fill in the end. The V and J genes are TRBV12-3 or TRBV12-4 and TRBJ2-7; 9 positions agree with TRBD1. With V trimmed by 3 bases and J by 5 bases, 2 bases remained unmatched. This CDR3 is 13 amino acids long. CDR3 loop: CASSFGTGNEQYF. The part of the CDR3 DNA that was read is TGTGCCAGCAGTTTCGGGACAGGGAACGAG.

With regard to this clone: The read is 3 residues too short to cover the CDR3 end, so that end is filled in from the germline J gene. This sequence joins TRBV6-1 and TRBJ1-1, with D unclear. V shed 3 bases and J shed 6 bases, with 5 bases lying between them. CDR3 length equals 11 residues. The V gene's germline CDR1 is MNHNS and CDR2 SASEGT. The CDR3 loop is CASSDEAEAFF. The part of the CDR3 DNA that was read is TGTGCCAGCAGTGATGAGGCTGAA.

In this sample, this clone turned up many times. Partial CDR3 DNA: TGTGCCAGTAGTGCCCAGGGCCCCGACTATGGC. It translates to CASSAQGPDYG. The full CDR3 sequence reads CASSAQGPDYGYTF. V and J are TRBV19 and TRBJ1-2; D may be TRBD1 (5 bases). Coverage ceases 3 residues before the CDR3 finishes, and the germline J gene fills in the end. V lost 5 bases and J lost 3, with 13 bases in between. The germline CDR1 and CDR2 sequences are LNHDA and SQIVND (reference sequence). The CDR3 sequence is 14 residues long.

This clone has at least ten counts. The read falls 3 residues short of the CDR3 end, and the missing part is taken from the germline J gene. This chain links TRBV11-2 with TRBJ1-2, with a weak D call TRBD1 (5 bases). There are 14 residues in the CDR3. Trimming stripped 1 base from V and 4 bases from J, with 10 bases between. Germline CDR1 SGHAT, CDR2 FQNNGV. The sequenced CDR3 bases are TGTGCCAGCAGCTTAGCCAGGGCCAGCTATGGC. It yields the protein CASSLARASYG. In full, the CDR3 reads CASSLARASYGYTF.

This clone appeared a few times. Read sequence stops 3 residues before the CDR3 end, and the germline J gene provides the missing end. The rearrangement uses TRBV2 and TRBJ1-6, with 7 bases matching TRBD1. The junction had 7 bases not matched to a gene; V was cut back by 7 bases and J by 4 bases. The CDR3 spans 15 residues. Germline-derived CDR1 and CDR2 are SNHLY and FYNNEI. CDR3 loop: CASIGAGGYNSPLHF. The covered CDR3 bases are TGTGCCAGCATTGGGGCAGGGGGGTATAATTCACCC. Full variable domain (rest looked up from reference TRBV2 and TRBJ1-6): EPEVTQTPSHQVTQMGQEVILRCVPISNHLYFYWYRQILGQKVEFLVSFYNNEISEKSEIFDDQFSVERPDGSNFTLKIRSTKLEDSAMYFCASIGAGGYNSPLHFGNGTRLTVT.

Ten or more counts support this clone. Read data end 3 residues before the CDR3 end; the end is taken from the germline J gene. The chain combines TRBV18 with TRBJ2-7, with 9 bases that match TRBD1. Trimming at V came to 5 bases and at J to 3 bases, leaving 5 bases not matched to a gene. The CDR3 is made up of 14 amino acids. Germline V gene data show CDR1 as KGHSH and CDR2 as LQKENI. The DNA read from the CDR3 is TGTGCCAGCTCATCGGACAGGGGACTCTACGAG. As protein: CASSSDRGLYE. The full CDR3 reads CASSSDRGLYEQYF.

In this sample, this clone turned up many times. From the germline J gene comes the end of the CDR3, since the read stops 3 residues before it. The V call is TRBV6-2 or TRBV6-3, the J call TRBJ2-7; D perhaps matches TRBD1 (5 bases). V was trimmed by 1 base and J by 2 bases, leaving 6 bases between them. There are 13 residues in the CDR3. From germline, CDR1 is MNHEY and CDR2 SVGEGT. CDR3 bases read: TGTGCCAGCAGTTACTTGGACACCTACGAG. Translating gives CASSYLDTYE. The whole CDR3 sequence is CASSYLDTYEQYF.